Listed below are T cell receptor beta chains from one sample, sequenced in a study of T-cell reconstitution after alpha-beta-depleted transplantation in children. MiXCR was run by TCRdb on the PCR reads, yielding one entry per CDR3 protein. In the table there are about 870,000 distinct CDR3 sequences, roughly 15% of which are singletons. The starting material was PBMCs, mostly from graft donor cells, obtained 360 days after TCRalphabeta/CD19-depleted stem cell transplant. The receptors here all came from a male patient aged 10-17 years who had a stem cell transplant for acute lymphoblastic leukemia, so the T cells may come from the graft donor. The CDR3 runs from the conserved cysteine through the conserved F or W. Each record gives: D gene, clone size, V gene, J gene, CDR3 DNA, CDR3 protein. D genes are given only for firm matches. The size field is filled for only some rows; it gives once, few, many or a size class.

TRBD2	many	TRBV15	TRBJ2-3	TGTGCCACCAGCAGAGATGTCGCGGGAGGTGGCGATACGCAGTATTTT	CATSRDVAGGGDTQYF
-	-	TRBV20-1	TRBJ1-6	TGCAGTGCTAGATCACAAGATTACGTCAGGGATAATTCACCCCTCCACTTT	CSARSQDYVRDNSPLHF
-	-	TRBV29-1	TRBJ2-7	TGCAGCGTTGTAACAGGGTACGAGCAGTACTTC	CSVVTGYEQYF
-	many	TRBV18	TRBJ2-6	TGTGCCAGCTCACCGACGTCCATAGCTGGGGCCAACGTCCTGACTTTC	CASSPTSIAGANVLTF
-	few	TRBV12-3/TRBV12-4	TRBJ2-1	TGTGCCATCAGTTTAGACAGGGAGATGACGGGAGGTGCCAATGAGCAGTTCTTC	CAISLDREMTGGANEQFF
-	few	TRBV10-3	TRBJ2-5	TGTGCCATCAGTGAGGCCCCCCGGGGAGGCCAAGAGACCCAGTACTTC	CAISEAPRGGQETQYF
-	few	TRBV28	TRBJ2-7	TGTGCCAGCAGTTTTAGGGGACGCCGCTCCTACGAGCAGTACTTC	CASSFRGRRSYEQYF
-	-	TRBV7-2	TRBJ2-4	TGTGCCAGCAGCCGGGGGTTACCGGGACTAGCCAAAAACATTCAGTACTTC	CASSRGLPGLAKNIQYF
-	-	TRBV29-1	TRBJ2-2	TGCAGCGTTGACTTCCGTACCGGGGAGCTGTTTTTT	CSVDFRTGELFF
-	few	TRBV9	TRBJ2-5	TGTGCCAGCAGCCTTAACTCTGACACGCTCCAAGAGACCCAGTACTTC	CASSLNSDTLQETQYF
-	-	TRBV7-6	TRBJ1-3	TGTGCCAGCAGCTTAGCGCCCTGGACAGATACTGGAAACACCATATATTTT	CASSLAPWTDTGNTIYF
-	few	TRBV5-1	TRBJ1-2	TGCGCCAGCAGCTTGGACAGGACAGCTAACTATGGCTACACCTTC	CASSLDRTANYGYTF
-	few	TRBV11-2	TRBJ1-1	TGTGCCAGCAGCTTAATTGTCCTGAACACTGAAGCTTTCTTT	CASSLIVLNTEAFF
-	few	TRBV4-1	TRBJ1-1	TGCGCCAGCAGCCATCACACTGAAGCTTTCTTT	CASSHHTEAFF
-	many	TRBV6-5	TRBJ1-2	TGTGCCAGCAGCCCAGGACAGAGTTATGGCTACACCTTC	CASSPGQSYGYTF
-	many	TRBV5-1	TRBJ2-6	TGCGCCAGCAGCTTAGGAGGGACGGGGGCCAACGTCCTGACTTTC	CASSLGGTGANVLTF
TRBD1	few	TRBV7-9	TRBJ2-1	TGTGCCAGCAGCCGACAGGGAGCCTCCTACAATGAGCAGTTCTTC	CASSRQGASYNEQFF
-	few	TRBV7-9	TRBJ2-7	TGTGCCAGCAGCAGGGACCACTACGAGCAGTACTTC	CASSRDHYEQYF
TRBD1	-	TRBV12-3/TRBV12-4	TRBJ2-5	TGTGCCAGCAGTCCCAGGGGGCCCACAGGGGCGGAGACCCAGTACTTC	CASSPRGPTGAETQYF
TRBD1	-	TRBV3-1	TRBJ2-7	TGTGCCAGCAGCCGAAGACAGGGAGTAACGCAGTACTTC	CASSRRQGVTQYF
TRBD2	few	TRBV7-3	TRBJ2-3	TGTGCCAGCAGCTTAGCGGGAGTGGATCTAGATACGCAGTATTTT	CASSLAGVDLDTQYF
TRBD2	-	TRBV13	TRBJ2-7	TGTGCCACCTTCCCCCCGGGACTAGCGGGAAACGAGCAGTACTTC	CATFPPGLAGNEQYF
TRBD2	few	TRBV18	TRBJ2-7	TGTGCCAGCTCACCACGTGTTAGCGGGAGGTGGTCCTACGAGCAGTACTTC	CASSPRVSGRWSYEQYF
TRBD1	many	TRBV13	TRBJ2-2	TGTGCCAGCAGCCGCCCCCGGACAGGGCGGTCAGCCGGGGAGCTGTTTTTT	CASSRPRTGRSAGELFF
TRBD2	-	TRBV5-1	TRBJ2-7	TGCGCCAGCAGCCGGGGGGGGCTTAAGGACTACGAGCAGTACTTC	CASSRGGLKDYEQYF
-	-	TRBV5-1	TRBJ2-7	TGCGCCAGCAGCCCCTCGAGCGCCTACGAGCAGTACTTC	CASSPSSAYEQYF
-	many	TRBV5-1	TRBJ2-1	TGCGCCAGCAGCTTGTGGGGGGACAGTCGGTTCTTC	CASSLWGDSRFF
TRBD2	few	TRBV6-5	TRBJ2-3	TGTGCCAGCAGTTACTCGGAACTAGCGGGAGATACGCAGTATTTT	CASSYSELAGDTQYF
-	few	TRBV20-1	TRBJ2-7	TGCAGTGCTAGAGGGGACCTTTCCTACGAGCAGTACTTC	CSARGDLSYEQYF
-	few	TRBV7-8	TRBJ2-5	TGTGCCAGCAGCTTAGCGGTGGCAGACCCCCAAGAGACCCAGTACTTC	CASSLAVADPQETQYF
-	-	TRBV7-7	TRBJ2-3	TGTGCCAGCAGCTTATTCCCTTCAGATTCGGATACGCAGTATTTT	CASSLFPSDSDTQYF
TRBD2	many	TRBV5-1	TRBJ2-1	TGCGCCAGCAGCCTAGGGACTAGCGGATACAATGAGCAGTTCTTC	CASSLGTSGYNEQFF
-	few	TRBV20-1	TRBJ1-3	TGCAGTGCTAGAGATGGGGCGTACTCTGGAAACACCATATATTTT	CSARDGAYSGNTIYF
-	-	TRBV4-2	TRBJ2-3	TGTGCCAGCAGCATCCGGGTCCTCTCTCCTAGCACAGATACGCAGTATTTT	CASSIRVLSPSTDTQYF
TRBD1	few	TRBV7-8	TRBJ2-5	TGTGCCAGCAGCCCCCAGGGACAGGGTAAAGAGACCCAGTACTTC	CASSPQGQGKETQYF
TRBD2	-	TRBV11-2	TRBJ2-5	TGTGCCAGCAGCTTACTCGCGGGAGTTGAAGAGACCCAGTACTTC	CASSLLAGVEETQYF
-	-	TRBV4-1	TRBJ2-3	TGCGCCAGCAGCCGACCAACTAGGGCCAGCACAGATACGCAGTATTTT	CASSRPTRASTDTQYF